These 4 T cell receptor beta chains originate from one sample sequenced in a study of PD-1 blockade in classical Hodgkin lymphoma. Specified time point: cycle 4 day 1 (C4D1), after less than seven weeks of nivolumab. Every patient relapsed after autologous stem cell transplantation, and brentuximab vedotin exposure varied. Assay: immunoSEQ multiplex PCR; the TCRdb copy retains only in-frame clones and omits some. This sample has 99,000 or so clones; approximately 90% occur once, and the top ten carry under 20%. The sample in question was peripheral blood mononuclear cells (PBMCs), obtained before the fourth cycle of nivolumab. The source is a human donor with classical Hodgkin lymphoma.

Here the CDR3 DNA reads TGTGCCTGGAGTGTACCAGTACCGGGACTAGCGGGAGAGGGGCAGTTCTTC. Protein: CAWSVPVPGLAGEGQFF. The rearrangement links TRBV30 to TRBJ2-1; 14 bases line up with TRBD2. Germline V gene data show CDR1 as GTSNPN and CDR2 as SVGIG (reference sequence). The V segment lost 0 bases and the J segment 12 bases; nucleotides outside the gene matches: 13. The CDR3 runs to 17 residues.

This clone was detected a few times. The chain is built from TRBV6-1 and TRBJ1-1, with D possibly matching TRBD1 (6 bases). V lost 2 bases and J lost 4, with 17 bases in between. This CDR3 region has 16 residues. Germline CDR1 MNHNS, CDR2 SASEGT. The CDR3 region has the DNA TGTGCCAGCAGTGAACACGGGGGGCGCAGGATCACTGAAGCTTTCTTT. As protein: CASSEHGGRRITEAFF.

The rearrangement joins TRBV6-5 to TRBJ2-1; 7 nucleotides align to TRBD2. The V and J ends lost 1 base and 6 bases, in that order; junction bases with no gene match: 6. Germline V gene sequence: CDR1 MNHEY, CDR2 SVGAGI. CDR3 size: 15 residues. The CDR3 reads CASSYYWASGNEQFF. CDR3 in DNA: TGTGCCAGCAGTTACTATTGGGCTAGCGGCAATGAGCAGTTCTTC.

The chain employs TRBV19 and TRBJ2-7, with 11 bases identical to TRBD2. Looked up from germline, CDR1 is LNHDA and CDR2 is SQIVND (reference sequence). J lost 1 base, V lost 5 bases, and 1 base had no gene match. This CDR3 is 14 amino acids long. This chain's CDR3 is CASSRLAGSYEQYF. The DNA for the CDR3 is TGTGCCAGTAGTCGACTAGCGGGATCCTACGAGCAGTACTTC.